Following are 16 T cell receptor beta chains from one sample sequenced in a study of T cell responses to AZD1222 COVID-19 vaccine. Clones were read by immunoSEQ multiplex PCR, and TCRdb kept only the in-frame ones, dropping some. The sample lists approximately 100,000 clones; over 70% were seen once. Sequenced here: peripheral blood, sampled on day 0 of AZD1222 vaccination. The receptor set was obtained from an adult in good health.

This chain uses TRBV25-1 with TRBJ2-7, with 7 bases aligning to TRBD1. This CDR3 comprises 14 residues. V trimming: 2 bases; J trimming: 6 bases; junction bases outside the gene matches: 7. The germline CDR1 and CDR2 sequences are MGHDK and SYGVNS. As DNA, the CDR3 is TGTGCCAGCAGTGAAATTGACAGGGTAGGCGAGCAGTACTTC. This encodes CASSEIDRVGEQYF.

The chain recombines TRBV10-3 with TRBJ1-2, with unresolved D. Germline CDR1 reads ENHRY; CDR2 reads SYGVKD. The CDR3 has 12 amino acids. V lost 0 bases, J lost 7 bases, and 6 bases lay in between. This chain's CDR3 is CAISESVSGYTF. The CDR3 DNA follows: TGTGCCATCAGTGAGTCTGTGTCTGGCTACACCTTC.

A few counts support this clone. V gene TRBV14 combines with J gene TRBJ1-2; perhaps TRBD1 as D (6 bases). V was clipped by 4 bases and J by 8 bases, with 20 bases between them. The germline V gene has CDR1 SGHDN and CDR2 FVKESK. The CDR3 is 15 amino acids. The CDR3 reads CASSLPGANPVGYTF. The CDR3 nucleotides are TGTGCCAGCAGCCTTCCAGGGGCCAACCCCGTCGGCTACACCTTC.

This clone appeared a few times. The rearrangement links TRBV4-1 to TRBJ2-1; 10 bases are shared with TRBD1. Germline trimming cut 0 bases from V and 7 bases from J; bases unmatched to any gene: 9. Looked up from germline, CDR1 is MGHRA and CDR2 is YSYEKL. This CDR3 spans 17 amino acids. This chain's CDR3 is CASSQESTGGKWNEQFF. The CDR3, as DNA: TGCGCCAGCAGCCAAGAGTCGACAGGGGGCAAGTGGAATGAGCAGTTCTTC.

The rearrangement uses TRBV4-3 and TRBJ1-5, with D hard to call. The length of the CDR3 is 13 residues. From germline, CDR1 is LGHNA and CDR2 YSLEER. Between the trimmed V and J ends, which lost 0 bases and 7 bases, there was a span of 7 bases. The CDR3 sequence is CASSQEFGQPQHF. DNA of the CDR3: TGCGCCAGCAGCCAAGAGTTTGGCCAGCCCCAGCATTTT.

The V and J genes are TRBV28 and TRBJ2-3; the match to TRBD2 covers 8 bases. CDR1 MDHEN and CDR2 SYDVKM come from the germline V gene. The CDR3 runs to 16 residues. Germline trimming cut 4 bases from V and 0 bases from J; bases unmatched to any gene: 6. The CDR3 sequence: CASSSPASGSTDTQYF. As DNA, the CDR3 is TGTGCCAGCAGTTCCCCAGCTAGCGGGAGCACAGATACGCAGTATTTT.

The chain links TRBV28 to TRBJ2-1, with D hard to call. V was cut by 3 bases and J by 3 bases, with 9 bases left in between. The length of the CDR3 is 14 residues. Germline loops: CDR1 MDHEN, CDR2 SYDVKM. The CDR3 region is CASSFGENYNEQFF. The CDR3 nucleotides read TGTGCCAGCAGTTTCGGCGAAAACTACAATGAGCAGTTCTTC.

The sample holds one count of this clone. V is TRBV7-9 and J is TRBJ1-3; D may be TRBD1 (6 bases). Germline-derived CDR1 and CDR2 are SEHNR and FQNEAQ (reference sequence). This CDR3 has 14 amino acids. V was trimmed by 6 bases and J by 4 bases, leaving 13 bases between them. The CDR3 region has the DNA TGTGCCAGCAGAAGGGCTGGACAGGGAAACACCATATATTTT. This codes for CASRRAGQGNTIYF.

The table lists this clone with a count of one. This sequence joins TRBV4-2 and TRBJ1-4; 7 nucleotides align to TRBD1. The CDR3 length is 15 residues. Germline V lookup: CDR1 LGHNA, CDR2 YNFKEQ. V shed 4 bases and J 7 bases; nucleotides not matched to a gene: 9. The CDR3 DNA sequence: TGTGCCAGCAGCCCGCAGACAGGGACCTTTGAAAAACTGTTTTTT. It yields the protein CASSPQTGTFEKLFF.

The chain joins TRBV5-1 to TRBJ2-7, with a possible D match to TRBD2 (6 bases). The length of the CDR3 is 14 residues. CDR1 and CDR2 (germline): SGHRS, YFSETQ. Trimming took off 5 bases at V and 4 bases at J, with 16 bases between the two ends. The CDR3 loop reads CASRQGLAGYEQYF. The CDR3 coding sequence is TGCGCCAGCAGGCAAGGACTCGCGGGGTACGAGCAGTACTTC.

The chain has TRBV15 and TRBJ1-6, with TRBD1 matching over 7 bases. Germline V gives CDR1 LNHNV, CDR2 YYDKDF (reference sequence). V dropped 0 bases and J dropped 14; count of bases not matched to a gene: 13. The CDR3 has 16 amino acids. Here the CDR3 reads CATSRDLTGTGASLHF. CDR3 nucleotide sequence: TGTGCCACCAGCAGAGATCTGACAGGGACCGGAGCATCCCTCCACTTT. Full variable domain (outside the CDR3, taken from reference TRBV15 and TRBJ1-6): DAMVIQNPRYQVTQFGKPVTLSCSQTLNHNVMYWYQQKSSQAPKLLFHYYDKDFNNEADTPDNFQSRRPNTSFCFLDIRSPGLGDTAMYLCATSRDLTGTGASLHFGNGTRLTVT.

The gene calls are TRBV6-6 and TRBJ1-6; 7 bases line up with TRBD1. In germline, CDR1 is MNHNY, CDR2 SVGAGI (reference sequence). Trimming at V came to 6 bases and at J to 6 bases, leaving 8 bases not matched to a gene. The CDR3 consists of 15 residues. CDR3 in amino acids: CASREPGQSNSPLHF. CDR3 in DNA: TGTGCCAGCAGAGAACCGGGACAGAGTAATTCACCCCTCCACTTT.

The genes are TRBV11-2 and TRBJ2-1; 12 bases match TRBD2. The CDR3 has 15 residues. Germline loops: CDR1 SGHAT, CDR2 FQNNGV. With 5 bases clipped from V and 4 bases from J, the junction kept 3 bases outside the gene matches. CDR3 sequence reads: CASSLGLAGYNEQFF. Here the CDR3 DNA reads TGTGCCAGCAGCCTAGGACTAGCGGGATACAATGAGCAGTTCTTC.

The V gene is TRBV12-3 or TRBV12-4, the J gene TRBJ1-2; D not certain. V gave up 10 bases and J gave up 5 bases, with 17 bases separating them. The CDR3 runs to 13 residues. CDR3 sequence: CATAQKPLYGYTF. The CDR3 coding sequence is TGTGCCACCGCACAGAAACCCCTTTATGGCTACACCTTC.

This clone was picked up one time. This sequence joins TRBV6-5 and TRBJ2-7; D may be TRBD2 (6 bases). Trimming pared 4 bases from V and 4 bases from J, leaving 20 bases between. The germline CDR1 and CDR2 sequences are MNHEY and SVGAGI. The CDR3 is 16 residues long. The CDR3: CASSSRPGGQGYEQYF. The CDR3 nucleotides read TGTGCCAGCAGTTCCCGACCCGGGGGTCAGGGTTACGAGCAGTACTTC.

The rearrangement links TRBV5-6 to TRBJ2-3, with 10 bases fitting TRBD2. The CDR3 has 19 amino acids. Germline CDR1 reads SGHDT; CDR2 reads YYEEEE. V trimming: 6 bases; J trimming: 5 bases; junction bases outside the gene matches: 21. CDR3 nucleotides: TGTGCCAGCACGCTTGAGGTTGGTCAGCGGGGGGGCAGTGAAGATACGCAGTATTTT. It specifies CASTLEVGQRGGSEDTQYF.